The T cell receptor (beta chain) under discussion was sequenced for a study of CD8 T cells in ankylosing spondylitis. Findings of the study overall: Blood of patients with ankylosing spondylitis appeared to be characterized by a TCR beta motif of eight highly homologous variants.

Unmatched junction bases numbered 13, after V lost 0 bases and J lost 4 bases. Germline CDR1 reads SGDLS; CDR2 reads YYNGEE. The CDR3 sequence is 19 residues long. Notes on this clonotype: Its antigen is unknown.

TCRdb processed the 5' RACE reads anew with MiXCR; each CDR3 protein has one entry. This table has some 840,000 distinct CDR3 sequences, over 9.5% appearing once. This chain uses TRBV9 with TRBJ2-2; 9 positions agree with TRBD2. The specimen was blood, either unsorted or a sorted T cell fraction (not recorded which). This receptor was taken from a male donor with ankylosing spondylitis. CDR3 coding DNA: TGTGCCAGCAGCGTAGGGGTCCTAGCGGGAAGGCGTAGCACCGGGGAGCTGTTTTTT. Encoded protein: CASSVGVLAGRRSTGELFF. Looking up the rest from reference TRBV9 and TRBJ2-2 gives the full variable domain: DSGVTQTPKHLITATGQRVTLRCSPRSGDLSVYWYQQSLDQGLQFLIQYYNGEERAKGNILERFSAQQFPDLHSELNLSSLELGDSALYFCASSVGVLAGRRSTGELFFGEGSRLTVL.